This T cell receptor beta chain is from a study of T cell repertoires in cytomegalovirus infection. At the level of the study: Indications of both CMV infection and matching HLA type were provided by public TCR beta signatures. Study results and limitations: Cumulative frequency (of public TCR beta family members) identified carriers of CMV plus the relevant HLA. CMV-specific TCR beta clonotypes restricted by HLA-C dominated the ex vivo response.

TCRdb used MiXCR to reprocess the reads, holding one entry per CDR3 protein. Of approximately 750,000 distinct CDR3 sequences listed, 35% to 45% are singletons. The table lists this clonotype with a few counts. What it recognizes is unknown. Trimming removed 0 bases at V and 10 bases at J, with 27 bases between. Germline lookup yields CDR1 LGHNA and CDR2 YNFKEQ. The CDR3 is 18 residues long. The sample comprised PBMCs. The chain joins TRBV4-2 to TRBJ1-1; D remains unclear. This receptor was taken from a human donor in good health (CMV status not recorded). Some clones in this sample may be carry-over from other donors' samples. The CDR3 DNA reads as TGTGCCAGCAGCCAAGATTCGGAACTAACGAAAGAGGGTAGGATAGCTTTCTTT. This translates into CASSQDSELTKEGRIAFF.